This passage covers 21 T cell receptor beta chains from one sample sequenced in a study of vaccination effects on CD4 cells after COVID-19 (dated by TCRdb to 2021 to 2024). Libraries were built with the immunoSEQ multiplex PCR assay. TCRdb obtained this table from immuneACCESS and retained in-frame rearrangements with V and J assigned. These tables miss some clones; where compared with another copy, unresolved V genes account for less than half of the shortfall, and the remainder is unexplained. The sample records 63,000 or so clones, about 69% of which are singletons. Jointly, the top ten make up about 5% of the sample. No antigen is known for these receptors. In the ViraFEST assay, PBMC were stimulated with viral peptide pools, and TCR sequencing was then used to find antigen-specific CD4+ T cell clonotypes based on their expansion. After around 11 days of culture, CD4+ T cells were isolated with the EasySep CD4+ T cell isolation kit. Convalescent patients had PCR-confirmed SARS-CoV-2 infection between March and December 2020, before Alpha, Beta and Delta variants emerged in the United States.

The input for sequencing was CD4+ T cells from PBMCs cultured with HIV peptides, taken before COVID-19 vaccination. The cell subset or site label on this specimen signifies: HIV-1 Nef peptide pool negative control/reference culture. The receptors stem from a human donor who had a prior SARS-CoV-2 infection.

CDR3 sequence: CASSPSGFAEAFF. CDR3 nucleotides: TGCGCCAGCAGCCCCTCAGGGTTTGCTGAAGCTTTCTTT. The chain employs TRBV5-1 and TRBJ1-1; D might be TRBD1 (5 bases). Deletions cut 4 bases from V and 6 bases from J, with 13 bases between. This CDR3 has 13 residues. Germline loops: CDR1 SGHRS, CDR2 YFSETQ.

This chain's CDR3 is CASTLTAPRAGELFF. DNA of the CDR3: TGTGCCAGCACCCTCACAGCCCCGCGGGCCGGGGAGCTGTTTTTT. The V and J genes are TRBV7-2 and TRBJ2-2, with D perhaps matching TRBD2 (5 bases). V shed 7 bases and J shed 6 bases, with 18 bases lying between them. The CDR3 contains 15 residues. CDR1 is SGHTA, CDR2 FQGNSA, per germline.

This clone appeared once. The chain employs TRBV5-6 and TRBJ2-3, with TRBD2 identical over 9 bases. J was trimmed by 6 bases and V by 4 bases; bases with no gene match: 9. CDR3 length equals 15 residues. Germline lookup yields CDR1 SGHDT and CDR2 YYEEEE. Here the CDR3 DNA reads TGTGCCAGCAGCAGCGGGACTAGCCTTTTGGATACGCAGTATTTT. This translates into CASSSGTSLLDTQYF.

The CDR3 loop is CASSEGPTGGQPQHF. The CDR3 DNA reads as TGTGCCAGCAGCGAAGGGCCCACAGGGGGTCAGCCCCAGCATTTT. The V call is TRBV9, the J call TRBJ1-5; TRBD1 aligns across 8 bases. V gave up 3 bases and J gave up 6 bases; unmatched junction bases: 8. The CDR3 length is 15 residues. Germline V gene lookup returns CDR1 SGDLS and CDR2 YYNGEE.

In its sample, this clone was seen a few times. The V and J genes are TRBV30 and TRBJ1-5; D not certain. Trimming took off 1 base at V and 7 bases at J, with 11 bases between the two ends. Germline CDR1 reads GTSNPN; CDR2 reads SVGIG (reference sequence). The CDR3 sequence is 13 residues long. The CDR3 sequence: CAWSEHGTQPQHF. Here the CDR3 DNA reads TGTGCCTGGAGTGAACATGGAACCCAGCCCCAGCATTTT.

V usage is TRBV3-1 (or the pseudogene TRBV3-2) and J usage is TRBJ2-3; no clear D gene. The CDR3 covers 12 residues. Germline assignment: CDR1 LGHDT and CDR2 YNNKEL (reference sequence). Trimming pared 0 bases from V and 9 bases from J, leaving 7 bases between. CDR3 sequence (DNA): TGTGCCAGCAGCCAAGATATCCGGACGCAGTATTTT. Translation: CASSQDIRTQYF.

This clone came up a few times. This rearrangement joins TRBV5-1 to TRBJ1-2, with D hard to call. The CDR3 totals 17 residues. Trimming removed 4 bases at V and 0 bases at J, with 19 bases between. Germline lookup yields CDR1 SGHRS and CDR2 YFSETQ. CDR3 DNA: TGCGCCAGCAGCCCTGGAGAGGGTCGGATTACTAACTATGGCTACACCTTC. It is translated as CASSPGEGRITNYGYTF.

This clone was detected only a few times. In DNA, the CDR3 is TGTGCCAGCAGGGCGCTCAAGCGGGAAGGCACAGATACGCAGTATTTT. Amino acids: CASRALKREGTDTQYF. V gene TRBV11-2 combines with J gene TRBJ2-3; TRBD2 agrees at 7 bases. J gave up 1 base and V 6 bases, and 10 bases lay outside the gene matches. The germline gives CDR1 SGHAT, CDR2 FQNNGV. This CDR3 region has 16 residues.

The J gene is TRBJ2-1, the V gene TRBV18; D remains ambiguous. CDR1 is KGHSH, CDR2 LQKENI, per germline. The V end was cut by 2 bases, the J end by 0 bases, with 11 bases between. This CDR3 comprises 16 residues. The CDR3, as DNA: TGTGCCAGCTCACCAAACTGGGGTAGCTCCTACAATGAGCAGTTCTTC. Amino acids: CASSPNWGSSYNEQFF.

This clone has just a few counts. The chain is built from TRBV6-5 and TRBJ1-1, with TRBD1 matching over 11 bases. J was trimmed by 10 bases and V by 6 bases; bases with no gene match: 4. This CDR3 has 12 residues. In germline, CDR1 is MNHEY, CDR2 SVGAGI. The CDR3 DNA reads TGTGCCAGCAGAGAGGGGACAGGGGGAGCTTTCTTT. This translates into CASREGTGGAFF.

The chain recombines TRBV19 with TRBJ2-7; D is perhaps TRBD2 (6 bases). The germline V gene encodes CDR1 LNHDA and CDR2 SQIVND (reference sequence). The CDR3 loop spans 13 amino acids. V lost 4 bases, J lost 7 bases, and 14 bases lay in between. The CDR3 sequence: CASSTGLRREQYF. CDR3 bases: TGTGCCAGTAGTACGGGACTCCGCCGAGAGCAGTACTTC.

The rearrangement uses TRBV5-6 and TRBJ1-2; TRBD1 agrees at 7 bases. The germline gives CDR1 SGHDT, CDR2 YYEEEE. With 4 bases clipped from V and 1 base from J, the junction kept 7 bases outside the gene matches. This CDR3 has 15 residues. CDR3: CASSETGEGNYGYTF. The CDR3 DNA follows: TGTGCCAGCAGCGAAACAGGGGAGGGTAACTATGGCTACACCTTC.

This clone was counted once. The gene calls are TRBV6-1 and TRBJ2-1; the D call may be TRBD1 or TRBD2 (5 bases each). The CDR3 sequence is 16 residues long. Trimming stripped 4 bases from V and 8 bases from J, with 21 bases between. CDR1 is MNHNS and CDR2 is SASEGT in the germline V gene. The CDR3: CASSGGGTGIFHEQFF. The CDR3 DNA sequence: TGTGCCAGCAGTGGTGGGGGTACGGGAATATTTCATGAGCAGTTCTTC.

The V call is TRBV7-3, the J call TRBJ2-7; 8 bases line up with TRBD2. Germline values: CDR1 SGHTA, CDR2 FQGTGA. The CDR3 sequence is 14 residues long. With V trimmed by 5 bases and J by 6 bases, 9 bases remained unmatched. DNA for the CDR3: TGTGCCAGCAGCCAGACCCGGACTAGCCGCGAGCAGTACTTC. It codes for CASSQTRTSREQYF.

CDR3 residues: CASSPGQVTDTQYF. In nucleotides, the CDR3 is TGCGCCAGCAGCCCGGGACAGGTCACAGATACGCAGTATTTT. The V gene is TRBV5-1, the J gene TRBJ2-3, with 8 bases lining up with TRBD1. The CDR3 is 14 amino acids. V trimming: 4 bases; J trimming: 2 bases; junction bases outside the gene matches: 3. Germline V gives CDR1 SGHRS, CDR2 YFSETQ.

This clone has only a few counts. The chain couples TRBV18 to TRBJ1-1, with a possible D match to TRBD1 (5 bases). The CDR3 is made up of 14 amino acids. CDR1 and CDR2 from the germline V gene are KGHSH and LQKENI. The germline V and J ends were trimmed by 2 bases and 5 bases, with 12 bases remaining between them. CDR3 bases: TGTGCCAGCTCACCAGATAGGGAGGGGACTGAAGCTTTCTTT. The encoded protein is CASSPDREGTEAFF.

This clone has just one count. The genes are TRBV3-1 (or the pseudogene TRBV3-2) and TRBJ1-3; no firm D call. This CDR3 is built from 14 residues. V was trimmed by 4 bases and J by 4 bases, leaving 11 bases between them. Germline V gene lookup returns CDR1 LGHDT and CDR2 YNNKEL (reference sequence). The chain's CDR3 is CASSRSGSGNTIYF. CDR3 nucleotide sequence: TGTGCCAGCAGCCGGAGTGGGTCCGGAAACACCATATATTTT.

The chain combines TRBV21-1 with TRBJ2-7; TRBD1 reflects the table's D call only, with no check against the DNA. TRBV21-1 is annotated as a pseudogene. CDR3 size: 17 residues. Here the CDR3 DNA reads TGTGCCAGCAGCAAAGACAGTGAGTATCCAGGGGGCCACGAGCAGTACTTC. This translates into CASSKDSEYPGGHEQYF.

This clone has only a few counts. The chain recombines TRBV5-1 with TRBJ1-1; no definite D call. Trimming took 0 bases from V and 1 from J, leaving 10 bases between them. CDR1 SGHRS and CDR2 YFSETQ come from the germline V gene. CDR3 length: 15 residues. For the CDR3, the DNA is TGCGCCAGCAGCTTGGGAGCAGGACCGAACACTGAAGCTTTCTTT. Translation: CASSLGAGPNTEAFF.

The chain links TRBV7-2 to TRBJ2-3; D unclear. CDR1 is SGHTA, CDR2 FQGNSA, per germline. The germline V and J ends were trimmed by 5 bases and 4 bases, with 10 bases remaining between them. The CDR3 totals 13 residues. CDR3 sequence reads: CASSASVSDTQYF. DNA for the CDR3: TGTGCCAGCAGCGCTAGTGTGTCAGATACGCAGTATTTT.

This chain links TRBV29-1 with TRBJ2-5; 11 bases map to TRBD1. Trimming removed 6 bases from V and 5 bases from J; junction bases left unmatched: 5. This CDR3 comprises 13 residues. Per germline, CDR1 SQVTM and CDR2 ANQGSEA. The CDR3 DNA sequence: TGCAGCGTCGCGGACAGGGGGCACGAGACCCAGTACTTC. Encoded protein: CSVADRGHETQYF.